The clone carrying this TCR beta chain was observed once. The method was immunoSEQ multiplex PCR; TCRdb's version includes in-frame clones alone and lacks a portion of them. Of more than 55,000 clones listed, around 93% are singletons. This CDR3 is 15 amino acids long. In germline, CDR1 is LGHNA, CDR2 YNFKEQ. Losses at the gene ends were 4 bases for V and 5 bases for J; bases not matched to a gene: 11. The data originate from a study of T cell changes during pregnancy in multiple sclerosis. The source is a female donor in good health, enrolled as a control in a pregnancy study. The sequenced sample was peripheral blood, obtained after pregnancy. The chain carries TRBV4-2 and TRBJ2-7; TRBD2 matches 7 bases. CDR3 nucleotides: TGTGCCAGCAGCCCCCGGGGGGAGGGCCTCCACGAGCAGTACTTC. This encodes CASSPRGEGLHEQYF.